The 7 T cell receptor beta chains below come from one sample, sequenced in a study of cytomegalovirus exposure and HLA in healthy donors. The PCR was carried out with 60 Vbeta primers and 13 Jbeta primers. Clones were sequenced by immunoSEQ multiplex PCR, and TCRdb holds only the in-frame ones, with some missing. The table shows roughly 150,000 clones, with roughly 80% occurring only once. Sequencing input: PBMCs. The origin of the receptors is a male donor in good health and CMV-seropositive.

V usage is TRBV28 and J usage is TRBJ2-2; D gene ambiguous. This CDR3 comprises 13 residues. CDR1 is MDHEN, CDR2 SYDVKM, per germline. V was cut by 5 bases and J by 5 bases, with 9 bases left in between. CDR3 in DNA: TGTGCCAGCAGTCAACTTCGGACCGGGGAGCTGTTTTTT. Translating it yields CASSQLRTGELFF.

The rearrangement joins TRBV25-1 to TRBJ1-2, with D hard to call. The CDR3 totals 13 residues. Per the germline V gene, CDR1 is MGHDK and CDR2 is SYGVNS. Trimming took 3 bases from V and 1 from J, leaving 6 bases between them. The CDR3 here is CASSDQFNYGYTF. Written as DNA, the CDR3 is TGTGCCAGCAGTGATCAGTTTAACTATGGCTACACCTTC.

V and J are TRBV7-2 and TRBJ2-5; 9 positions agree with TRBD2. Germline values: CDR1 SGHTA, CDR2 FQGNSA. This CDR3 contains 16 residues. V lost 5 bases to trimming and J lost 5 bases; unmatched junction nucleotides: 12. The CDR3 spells CASSPLGGGAWETQYF. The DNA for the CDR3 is TGTGCCAGCAGCCCGTTGGGCGGGGGGGCCTGGGAGACCCAGTACTTC. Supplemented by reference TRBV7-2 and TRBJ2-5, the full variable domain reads GAGVSQSPSNKVTEKGKDVELRCDPISGHTALYWYRQSLGQGLEFLIYFQGNSAPDKSGLPSDRFSAERTGGSVSTLTIQRTQQEDSAVYLCASSPLGGGAWETQYFGPGTRLLVL.

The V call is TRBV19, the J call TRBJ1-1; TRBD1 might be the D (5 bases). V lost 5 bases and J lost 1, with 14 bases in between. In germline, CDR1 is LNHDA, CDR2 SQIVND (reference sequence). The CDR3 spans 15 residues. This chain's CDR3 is CASSWDLIRNTEAFF. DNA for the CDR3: TGTGCCAGTAGTTGGGACTTAATAAGGAACACTGAAGCTTTCTTT.

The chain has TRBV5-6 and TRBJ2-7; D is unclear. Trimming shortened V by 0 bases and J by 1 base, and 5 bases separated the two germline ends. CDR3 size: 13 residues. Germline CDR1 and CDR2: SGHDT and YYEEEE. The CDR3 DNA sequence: TGTGCCAGCAGCTTGGCCGGTTCCTACGAGCAGTACTTC. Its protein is CASSLAGSYEQYF.

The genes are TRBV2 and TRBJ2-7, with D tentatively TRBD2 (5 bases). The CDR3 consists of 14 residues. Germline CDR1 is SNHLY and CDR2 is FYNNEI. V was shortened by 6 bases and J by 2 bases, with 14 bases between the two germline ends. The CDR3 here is CASSPTGNPYEQYF. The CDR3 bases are TGTGCCAGCAGCCCCACCGGGAACCCCTACGAGCAGTACTTC.

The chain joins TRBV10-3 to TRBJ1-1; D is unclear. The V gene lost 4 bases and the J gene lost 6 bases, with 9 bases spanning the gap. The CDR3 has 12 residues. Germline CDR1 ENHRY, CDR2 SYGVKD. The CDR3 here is CAISGRDAEAFF. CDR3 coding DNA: TGTGCCATCAGTGGTCGAGATGCTGAAGCTTTCTTT.